These 18 T cell receptor beta chains were sequenced from one sample in a study of vaccination and CD4 T cells after COVID-19. No antigens are known for them. The Oncomine TCR Beta short-read assay generated sequence data from the DNA of cultured CD4+ T cells. TCRdb itself ran the PCR reads through MiXCR, one entry per CDR3 protein. The table shows some 8,900 distinct CDR3 sequences, with roughly 42% occurring only once. As for treatment: approximately 9-day PBMC culture with coronavirus spike peptide pools or control peptides (ViraFEST assay). The unexposed donor provided CD4+ T cells, which were taken before the COVID-19 pandemic (2011-2018). Material for sequencing was CD4+ T cells from blood, cultured in vitro. These receptors came from a human donor in good health.

The CDR3, as DNA: TGTGCCAGCAGCTTCGGACTAGCGGACACAGATACGCAGTATTTT. Its protein product is CASSFGLADTDTQYF. The J gene is TRBJ2-3, the V gene TRBV7-9, with 10 bases aligning to TRBD2. Trimming cost V 3 bases and J 2 bases; bases outside gene matches: 2. Germline V gene data show CDR1 as SEHNR and CDR2 as FQNEAQ (reference sequence). The CDR3 runs 15 residues.

This chain connects TRBV7-9 to TRBJ2-7, with TRBD2 matching over 10 bases. V was pared by 4 bases and J by 5 bases, with 11 bases of the junction left unmatched. The CDR3 length is 16 residues. Germline V gives CDR1 SEHNR, CDR2 FQNEAQ (reference sequence). This chain's CDR3 is CASSYSSSSGSDEQYF. CDR3 nucleotide sequence: TGTGCCAGCAGCTATTCTAGTTCTAGCGGGAGTGACGAGCAGTACTTC.

The chain carries TRBV19 and TRBJ1-5; D not resolved. The CDR3 length is 13 residues. Germline-derived CDR1 and CDR2 are LNHDA and SQIVND (reference sequence). V lost 6 bases and J lost 6, with 12 bases in between. The CDR3 DNA follows: TGTGCCAGTAGGACGAGCCGGAGTCAGCCCCAGCATTTT. It codes for CASRTSRSQPQHF.

V and J are TRBV7-2 and TRBJ2-7, with TRBD1 as a possible D gene (9 bases). There are 15 residues in the CDR3. Germline values: CDR1 SGHTA, CDR2 FQGNSA. V was pared by 5 bases and J by 7 bases, with 21 bases between. Written as DNA, the CDR3 is TGTGCCAGCAGCCTGTTGGGTAGCGGGACAGGGGAGCAGTACTTC. Residues: CASSLLGSGTGEQYF.

As DNA, the CDR3 is TGTGCCAGCAGTTTGGGGGGAACGCGGGACTATGGCTACACCTTC. Translation gives CASSLGGTRDYGYTF. The J gene is TRBJ1-2, the V gene TRBV28, with a weak D call TRBD1 (5 bases). Germline loops: CDR1 MDHEN, CDR2 SYDVKM. With 3 bases removed from V and 3 bases from J, the gap between germline ends came to 14 bases. This CDR3 spans 15 amino acids.

This chain connects TRBV6-1 to TRBJ2-7; 7 bases fit TRBD2. The germline CDR1 and CDR2 sequences are MNHNS and SASEGT. Trimming cost V 7 bases and J 4 bases; bases outside gene matches: 1. CDR3 length: 11 residues. The CDR3 DNA reads TGTGCCAGCAAAGCGGGATACGAGCAGTACTTC. This translates into CASKAGYEQYF.

The chain is built from TRBV28 and TRBJ2-1, with TRBD1 as a possible D gene (5 bases). Per germline, CDR1 MDHEN and CDR2 SYDVKM. The CDR3 length is 15 residues. V dropped 2 bases and J dropped 6 bases, with 14 bases sitting between them. The CDR3 nucleotides read TGTGCCAGCAGTTTAGTCAGGGTGGCCCTCAATGAGCAGTTCTTC. This codes for CASSLVRVALNEQFF.

The chain employs TRBV2 and TRBJ1-1; 12 bases are shared with TRBD1. V dropped 5 bases and J dropped 3; count of bases not matched to a gene: 7. Germline values: CDR1 SNHLY, CDR2 FYNNEI. The CDR3 is 16 amino acids. DNA for the CDR3: TGTGCCAGCAGTCGGAGGGACAGGGGGCTTTACACTGAAGCTTTCTTT. This sequence encodes CASSRRDRGLYTEAFF.

The V gene is TRBV19, the J gene TRBJ1-1; 7 bases fit TRBD1. The CDR3 is 16 residues long. Germline CDR1 and CDR2: LNHDA and SQIVND (reference sequence). The V and J ends lost 3 bases and 1 base, in that order; junction bases with no gene match: 8. This CDR3 reads CASSILLRQGNTEAFF. DNA of the CDR3: TGTGCCAGTAGTATTCTATTGAGACAGGGGAACACTGAAGCTTTCTTT.

The chain uses TRBV24-1 and TRBJ1-2; no clear D gene. Germline CDR1 is KGHDR and CDR2 is SFDVKD. CDR3 length: 16 amino acids. V was cut by 4 bases and J by 0 bases, with 14 bases left in between. The CDR3 protein is CATSDPGRGSNYGYTF. DNA of the CDR3: TGTGCCACCAGTGACCCTGGACGGGGATCTAACTATGGCTACACCTTC.

J is TRBJ2-1 and V is TRBV28; D tentatively reads TRBD1 or TRBD2 (6 bases each). Germline CDR1 MDHEN, CDR2 SYDVKM. The CDR3 contains 16 residues. The ends were cut back, 8 bases at V and 5 bases at J, with 22 bases in the middle. CDR3 nucleotide sequence: TGTGCCAGCTGGGGGGCTAGCGCGAAGAAACACAATGAGCAGTTCTTC. Protein sequence: CASWGASAKKHNEQFF.

In its sample, this clonotype was seen a few times. This rearrangement joins TRBV12-3 or TRBV12-4 to TRBJ2-5; either TRBD1 or TRBD2 may fit D (5 bases each). The CDR3 spans 18 residues. Trimming removed 3 bases from V and 2 bases from J, with 22 bases in between. CDR3 nucleotides: TGTGCCAGCAGTTTGGGTCTAGACCCTGGGACGGGGCAAGAGACCCAGTACTTC. Protein product: CASSLGLDPGTGQETQYF.

As DNA, the CDR3 is TGTGCCAGCAGCTCTACGGAGAACACTGAAGCTTTCTTT. This encodes CASSSTENTEAFF. The chain employs TRBV11-2 and TRBJ1-1, with unresolved D. Trimming pared 4 bases from V and 1 base from J, leaving 7 bases between. The germline V gene encodes CDR1 SGHAT and CDR2 FQNNGV. The CDR3 loop spans 13 amino acids.

The chain recombines TRBV6-1 with TRBJ1-2, with D maybe TRBD1 (6 bases). The CDR3 consists of 12 residues. Germline CDR1 reads MNHNS; CDR2 reads SASEGT. V lost 8 bases, J lost 7 bases, and 14 bases lay in between. In DNA form, the CDR3 reads TGTGCCAGCTGGACAGCCCTCCCTGGCTACACCTTC. Protein product: CASWTALPGYTF.

A few counts support this clonotype. The chain links TRBV20-1 to TRBJ2-2; D is uncertain. The CDR3 is 14 amino acids. Trimming took 2 bases from V and 1 from J, leaving 8 bases between them. The germline V gene encodes CDR1 DFQATT and CDR2 SNEGSKA (reference sequence). Written as DNA, the CDR3 is TGCAGTGCTAGACGGACGGTGAACACCGGGGAGCTGTTTTTT. Its translation: CSARRTVNTGELFF.

There are a few counts of this clonotype. The chain uses TRBV2 and TRBJ1-5; D is unresolved. From germline, CDR1 is SNHLY and CDR2 FYNNEI. The CDR3 is made up of 14 amino acids. V was trimmed by 4 bases and J by 0 bases, leaving 7 bases between them. The CDR3 nucleotides are TGTGCCAGCAGTGGCCAGCTTAGCAATCAGCCCCAGCATTTT. Translated: CASSGQLSNQPQHF.

The chain is built from TRBV2 and TRBJ1-5; possibly TRBD1 for D (6 bases). V dropped 4 bases and J dropped 1 base, with 11 bases sitting between them. The CDR3 contains 15 residues. The germline gives CDR1 SNHLY, CDR2 FYNNEI. CDR3 amino acids: CASSGRTVSNQPQHF. The CDR3 DNA sequence: TGTGCCAGCAGTGGCAGGACAGTAAGCAATCAGCCCCAGCATTTT.

The V and J genes are TRBV19 and TRBJ1-2; no definite D call. The CDR3 sequence is 11 residues long. Germline CDR1 LNHDA, CDR2 SQIVND (reference sequence). The V end lost 7 bases, the J end lost 5 bases, and 8 bases lay between the germline ends. The CDR3, as DNA: TGTGCCAGTACGGTGGGGTATGGCTACACCTTC. This codes for CASTVGYGYTF.